The 6 T cell receptor beta chains listed next were all sequenced from one sample in a study of CD4 T cells in relation to SARS-CoV-2 and coronaviruses. The unexposed donors gave CD4+ T cells in about 2010-2019, prior to COVID-19. Isolation of CD4+ T cells took place after about 9 days in culture. Their specific antigens are unknown. The protocol was immunoSEQ multiplex PCR, while the TCRdb copy is restricted to in-frame clones and leaves out a portion. The sample has 20,000 to 25,000 clones, around four fifths seen once. Sequencing input: CD4+ T cells from PBMCs, cultured in vitro. Receptor source: a human donor in good health.

The genes are TRBV20-1 and TRBJ2-7; D might be TRBD1 (5 bases). Trimming pared 5 bases from V and 3 bases from J, leaving 8 bases between. Germline CDR1 is DFQATT and CDR2 is SNEGSKA (reference sequence). The CDR3 has 11 residues. The CDR3 loop reads CSAPDSYEQYF. CDR3 coding DNA: TGCAGTGCTCCTGACAGCTACGAGCAGTACTTC.

V usage is TRBV6-4 and J usage is TRBJ2-3, with a possible D match to TRBD2 (5 bases). V was clipped by 2 bases and J by 3 bases, with 6 bases between them. Germline CDR1 is MRHNA and CDR2 is SNTAGT. The CDR3 runs 13 residues. This CDR3 reads CASSDRETDTQYF. CDR3 bases: TGTGCCAGCAGTGACAGGGAGACAGATACGCAGTATTTT.

This rearrangement joins TRBV5-4 to TRBJ2-7; tentative D call: TRBD1 (6 bases). CDR3 length equals 14 residues. Germline CDR1 SGHNT, CDR2 YYREEE (reference sequence). V was cut by 4 bases and J by 2 bases, with 13 bases left in between. CDR3 region: CASSHNQGTYEQYF. CDR3 coding DNA: TGTGCCAGCAGCCACAACCAGGGGACCTACGAGCAGTACTTC.

A single count supports this clone. This chain connects TRBV10-1 to TRBJ1-1; 8 nucleotides match TRBD1. CDR1 WNHNN and CDR2 SYGVQD come from the germline V gene (reference sequence). The CDR3 covers 17 residues. V was clipped by 5 bases and J by 0 bases; unmatched bases: 11. CDR3 in DNA: TGCGCCAGCAGTTCGAGTACAGGGGGACAGGTGAACACTGAAGCTTTCTTT. It yields the protein CASSSSTGGQVNTEAFF.

This sequence joins TRBV6-5 and TRBJ2-3; 8 bases agree with TRBD1. The CDR3 extends over 14 amino acids. V was pared by 7 bases and J by 0 bases, with 3 bases of the junction left unmatched. Per germline, CDR1 MNHEY and CDR2 SVGAGI. CDR3 sequence reads: CASKRTGSTDTQYF. The CDR3 DNA sequence: TGTGCCAGCAAAAGGACAGGGAGCACAGATACGCAGTATTTT.

V is TRBV19 and J is TRBJ2-3; D gene uncertain. There are 14 residues in the CDR3. The V end was cut by 7 bases, the J end by 1 base, with 12 bases between. CDR1 and CDR2 (germline): LNHDA, SQIVND (reference sequence). The CDR3 here is CASKKSSGTDTQYF. The DNA of the CDR3 is TGTGCCAGTAAAAAATCGTCGGGCACAGATACGCAGTATTTT.